This entry lists 32 T cell receptor beta chains sequenced from one sample in a study of vaccination and CD4 T cells after COVID-19. The treatment denotes: approximately 10-day PBMC culture with coronavirus spike peptide pools or control peptides (ViraFEST assay). It was before the COVID-19 pandemic (2011-2018) that the unexposed donor's CD4+ T cells were collected. Their antigens remain unidentified. Cultured CD4+ T cell DNA was sequenced using the Oncomine TCR Beta short-read assay. TCRdb itself ran the PCR reads through MiXCR, one entry per CDR3 protein. The sample lists 9,300 or so distinct CDR3 sequences; around 50% were seen once. The sequencing sample was made of CD4+ T cells from blood, cultured in vitro. These receptors all come from a human donor in good health.

Written as DNA, the CDR3 is TGTGCCTCGGCAGGGGATAATTCACCCCTCCACTTT. Amino acids: CASAGDNSPLHF. This sequence joins TRBV19 and TRBJ1-6; tentatively, D is TRBD1 (6 bases). CDR3 length: 12 amino acids. Germline V lookup: CDR1 LNHDA, CDR2 SQIVND (reference sequence). V lost 11 bases and J 5 bases, leaving 10 bases between the germline ends.

The chain has TRBV12-3 or TRBV12-4 and TRBJ1-1; D is unresolved. This CDR3 region has 13 residues. Trimming removed 3 bases at V and 7 bases at J, with 12 bases between. The DNA of the CDR3 is TGTGCCAGCAGTTTTGAAGGGTTGGATGAAGCTTTCTTT. It codes for CASSFEGLDEAFF.

V usage is TRBV6-1 and J usage is TRBJ1-1; 7 bases are a match to TRBD1. The CDR3 has 14 amino acids. V gave up 4 bases and J gave up 3 bases; unmatched junction bases: 5. In germline, CDR1 is MNHNS, CDR2 SASEGT. DNA of the CDR3: TGTGCCAGCAGTGGAGGGGGCCGGGACACTGAAGCTTTCTTT. Translated, it gives CASSGGGRDTEAFF.

The rearrangement uses TRBV7-2 and TRBJ2-7, with TRBD2 as a possible D gene (6 bases). Between the trimmed V and J ends, which lost 1 base and 1 base, there was a span of 23 bases. The germline gives CDR1 SGHTA, CDR2 FQGNSA. The CDR3 contains 19 residues. The CDR3 spells CASSLDGMGRGNPSYEQYF. The DNA of the CDR3 is TGTGCCAGCAGCTTAGATGGGATGGGTCGGGGGAACCCATCCTACGAGCAGTACTTC.

The chain is built from TRBV6-2 or TRBV6-3 and TRBJ2-3; maybe TRBD2 (7 bases). The germline V gene has CDR1 MNHEY and CDR2 SVGEGT. CDR3 length equals 16 residues. V shed 3 bases and J shed 2 bases, with 15 bases lying between them. The CDR3 region is CASSYPGGQLTDTQYF. The CDR3 DNA is TGTGCCAGCAGTTATCCGGGGGGACAACTCACAGATACGCAGTATTTT.

The chain couples TRBV6-1 to TRBJ1-5; D not certain. Germline V gene data show CDR1 as MNHNS and CDR2 as SASEGT. Deletions cut 0 bases from V and 9 bases from J, with 18 bases between. The CDR3 has 16 amino acids. This CDR3 reads CASSEAPAWGGSPQHF. The CDR3 bases are TGTGCCAGCAGTGAAGCCCCAGCCTGGGGAGGTTCGCCCCAGCATTTT.

This sequence joins TRBV5-1 and TRBJ2-3; D is uncertain. Deletions cut 0 bases from V and 2 bases from J, with 7 bases between. CDR1 is SGHRS and CDR2 is YFSETQ in the germline V gene. This CDR3 is 14 amino acids long. CDR3 bases: TGCGCCAGCAGCTTGGGTGATGCCACAGATACGCAGTATTTT. Its translation is CASSLGDATDTQYF. Drawing the rest from reference TRBV5-1 and TRBJ2-3, the complete variable domain is KAGVTQTPRYLIKTRGQQVTLSCSPISGHRSVSWYQQTPGQGLQFLFEYFSETQRNKGNFPGRFSGRQFSNSRSEMNVSTLELGDSALYLCASSLGDATDTQYFGPGTRLTVL.

This clonotype was seen only a few times. The chain is built from TRBV10-1 and TRBJ2-5; tentatively, D is TRBD2 (7 bases). The CDR3 totals 16 residues. Germline-derived CDR1 and CDR2 are WNHNN and SYGVQD (reference sequence). V shed 5 bases and J shed 0 bases, with 16 bases lying between them. The CDR3, as DNA: TGCGCCAGCAGTCCGGCGGGGGCCCCGTACCAAGAGACCCAGTACTTC. It translates to CASSPAGAPYQETQYF.

This chain uses TRBV5-4 with TRBJ1-1, with a tentative D call TRBD1 (5 bases). Germline CDR1 is SGHNT and CDR2 is YYREEE (reference sequence). V lost 5 bases to trimming and J lost 0 bases, with 11 bases between them. The CDR3 contains 14 residues. The CDR3 DNA reads as TGTGCCAGCAGGTACGGGACCCTGAACACTGAAGCTTTCTTT. Residues: CASRYGTLNTEAFF.

Only a few counts were recorded for this clonotype. The chain uses TRBV10-3 and TRBJ2-5, with D possibly matching TRBD1 (6 bases). The CDR3 is 15 amino acids. Germline CDR1 is ENHRY and CDR2 is SYGVKD. Between the trimmed V and J ends, which lost 0 bases and 6 bases, there was a span of 14 bases. The CDR3 sequence is CAISESGTSKKTQYF. CDR3 DNA: TGTGCCATCAGTGAGTCTGGGACATCCAAGAAGACCCAGTACTTC.

This clonotype was counted only a few times. This rearrangement joins TRBV15 to TRBJ1-2; tentative D call: TRBD1 (5 bases). The V gene's germline CDR1 is LNHNV and CDR2 YYDKDF (reference sequence). V lost 3 bases and J 3 bases, leaving 8 bases between the germline ends. The CDR3 length is 13 residues. This chain's CDR3 is CATSRSRDYGYTF. CDR3 in DNA: TGTGCCACCAGCAGGTCCAGGGACTATGGCTACACCTTC.

The CDR3 loop is CASSRTGTELYGYTF. CDR3 in DNA: TGTGCCAGCAGCCGGACAGGGACGGAATTGTATGGCTACACCTTC. The chain combines TRBV7-6 with TRBJ1-2; 8 bases are a match to TRBD1. This CDR3 has 15 amino acids. In germline, CDR1 is SGHVS, CDR2 FNYEAQ. The ends lost 5 bases at V and 5 bases at J; junction bases unmatched: 10.

The rearrangement uses TRBV2 and TRBJ1-1; no firm D call. Germline CDR1 SNHLY, CDR2 FYNNEI. Trimming cost V 4 bases and J 4 bases, with 10 bases left between them. The CDR3 has 13 amino acids. The CDR3 DNA follows: TGTGCCAGCAGTGGGATGATGGGCACTGAAGCTTTCTTT. Protein: CASSGMMGTEAFF. Looking up the rest from reference TRBV2 and TRBJ1-1 gives the full variable domain: EPEVTQTPSHQVTQMGQEVILRCVPISNHLYFYWYRQILGQKVEFLVSFYNNEISEKSEIFDDQFSVERPDGSNFTLKIRSTKLEDSAMYFCASSGMMGTEAFFGQGTRLTVV.

There are a few counts of this clonotype. The rearrangement links TRBV27 to TRBJ2-2, with 14 bases identical to TRBD2. Trimming at V came to 7 bases and at J to 6 bases, leaving 10 bases not matched to a gene. Per the germline V gene, CDR1 is MNHEY and CDR2 is SMNVEV (reference sequence). The CDR3 covers 17 residues. The CDR3 sequence: CASNSLWTSGGPGELFF. The DNA of the CDR3 is TGTGCCAGCAACTCCCTCTGGACTAGCGGGGGGCCCGGGGAGCTGTTTTTT.

The rearrangement joins TRBV20-1 to TRBJ1-1; D is uncertain. The CDR3 runs to 13 residues. V was cut by 6 bases and J by 1 base, with 12 bases left in between. Germline CDR1 is DFQATT and CDR2 is SNEGSKA (reference sequence). CDR3 region: CSAASRGNTEAFF. The DNA for the CDR3 is TGCAGTGCCGCCTCCCGGGGGAACACTGAAGCTTTCTTT.

This chain joins TRBV6-1 and TRBJ2-7; D is possibly TRBD1 (5 bases). Trimming took off 5 bases at V and 5 bases at J, with 13 bases between the two ends. Germline CDR1 reads MNHNS; CDR2 reads SASEGT. The CDR3 runs to 13 residues. CDR3 coding DNA: TGTGCCAGCAGTACACAGGTGATCCACGAGCAGTACTTC. This encodes CASSTQVIHEQYF.

The chain joins TRBV2 to TRBJ1-1, with D hard to call. The CDR3 is 13 amino acids. Germline CDR1 and CDR2: SNHLY and FYNNEI. V lost 10 bases to trimming and J lost 3 bases, with 15 bases between them. The CDR3 loop reads CATGMGRDTEAFF. CDR3 DNA: TGTGCCACCGGGATGGGTAGGGACACTGAAGCTTTCTTT.

This chain links TRBV5-1 with TRBJ2-7, with D unresolved. The length of the CDR3 is 13 residues. V was clipped by 5 bases and J by 5 bases, with 14 bases between them. Germline lookup yields CDR1 SGHRS and CDR2 YFSETQ. CDR3 protein: CASSGVGSNEQYF. DNA for the CDR3: TGCGCCAGCAGTGGGGTGGGTTCCAACGAGCAGTACTTC.

This rearrangement joins TRBV18 to TRBJ1-5; 10 bases are shared with TRBD1. The junction had 11 bases not matched to a gene; V was cut back by 5 bases and J by 4 bases. This CDR3 has 17 residues. Germline assignment: CDR1 KGHSH and CDR2 LQKENI. The CDR3 sequence: CASSSGQGPGGNQPQHF. CDR3 nucleotide sequence: TGTGCCAGCTCATCGGGACAGGGGCCCGGTGGGAATCAGCCCCAGCATTTT.

The CDR3 sequence: CSVRAGGGDTQYF. CDR3 nucleotide sequence: TGCAGCGTTCGAGCGGGAGGAGGGGATACGCAGTATTTT. This rearrangement joins TRBV29-1 to TRBJ2-3; 9 bases are shared with TRBD2. V dropped 5 bases and J dropped 6; count of bases not matched to a gene: 6. This CDR3 comprises 13 residues. CDR1 is SQVTM, CDR2 ANQGSEA, per germline.

V gene TRBV25-1 combines with J gene TRBJ1-1; 8 nucleotides match TRBD1. From germline, CDR1 is MGHDK and CDR2 SYGVNS. J lost 5 bases, V lost 6 bases, and 8 bases had no gene match. The CDR3 length is 14 residues. CDR3 nucleotide sequence: TGTGCCAGCAGCCTCGGACAGGGTTGGACTGAAGCTTTCTTT. This sequence encodes CASSLGQGWTEAFF.

This CDR3 is CASSQNPSGQGVNRRHYGYTF. CDR3 bases: TGTGCCAGCAGCCAAAACCCCTCCGGACAGGGGGTGAACCGCCGTCACTATGGCTACACCTTC. This chain links TRBV3-1 with TRBJ1-2; the match to TRBD1 covers 10 bases. The ends lost 2 bases at V and 3 bases at J; junction bases unmatched: 21. This CDR3 spans 21 amino acids. Looked up from germline, CDR1 is LGHDT and CDR2 is YNNKEL (reference sequence).

This clonotype was seen a single time. The chain is built from TRBV5-5 and TRBJ1-3, with a possible D match to TRBD1 (6 bases). Germline values: CDR1 SGHKS, CDR2 YYEKEE (reference sequence). V lost 3 bases and J 4 bases, leaving 20 bases between the germline ends. The CDR3 loop spans 17 amino acids. CDR3: CASSSAASGGTGNTIYF. CDR3 nucleotide sequence: TGTGCCAGCAGCTCGGCGGCGTCCGGGGGCACAGGAAACACCATATATTTT.

In its sample, this clonotype was seen a few times. The chain combines TRBV19 with TRBJ2-2; a weak D match, TRBD2 (5 bases). V was shortened by 3 bases and J by 6 bases, with 11 bases between the two germline ends. Germline loops: CDR1 LNHDA, CDR2 SQIVND (reference sequence). This CDR3 has 14 residues. The CDR3 DNA reads TGTGCCAGTAGTATGCCATTAGCGCCCGGGGAGCTGTTTTTT. This encodes CASSMPLAPGELFF.

The chain couples TRBV19 to TRBJ2-3; 7 positions match TRBD1. The CDR3 length is 13 residues. Trimming at V came to 3 bases and at J to 4 bases, leaving 1 base not matched to a gene. The germline gives CDR1 LNHDA, CDR2 SQIVND (reference sequence). In DNA form, the CDR3 reads TGTGCCAGTAGTATGCAGGGGGCAGATACGCAGTATTTT. Translation gives CASSMQGADTQYF.

This sequence joins TRBV6-2 or TRBV6-3 and TRBJ2-1; D remains unclear. There are 15 residues in the CDR3. Germline values: CDR1 MNHEY, CDR2 SVGEGT. V lost 4 bases, J lost 8 bases, and 18 bases lay in between. The CDR3 is CASSSRLGPRDEQFF. The CDR3 region has the DNA TGTGCCAGCAGTTCGCGACTCGGGCCCCGAGATGAGCAGTTCTTC.

V is TRBV20-1 and J is TRBJ2-5, with D perhaps TRBD2 (6 bases). This CDR3 spans 15 amino acids. The V gene's germline CDR1 is DFQATT and CDR2 SNEGSKA (reference sequence). V was pared by 2 bases and J by 5 bases, with 18 bases between. The CDR3 sequence: CSARPPVVEGETQYF. The DNA for the CDR3 is TGCAGTGCTAGACCGCCCGTCGTGGAGGGTGAGACCCAGTACTTC.

This sequence joins TRBV20-1 and TRBJ2-1; 8 bases align to TRBD2. The CDR3 loop spans 15 amino acids. V lost 6 bases, J lost 0 bases, and 7 bases stayed unmatched. Germline V gene data show CDR1 as DFQATT and CDR2 as SNEGSKA (reference sequence). The CDR3 loop reads CSALAGISSYNEQFF. CDR3 bases: TGCAGTGCATTAGCGGGGATAAGCTCCTACAATGAGCAGTTCTTC.

A word on this clonotype: One base away lies a much larger clone, so this may be a sequencing read error. The chain joins TRBV2 to TRBJ1-2, with D perhaps matching TRBD1 (5 bases). The CDR3 is 14 residues long. Germline CDR1 reads SNHLY; CDR2 reads FYNNEI. For the CDR3, the DNA is TGTACCAGCAGTGAAGCGCTCGGGGGCTATGGCTACACCTTC. Translated: CTSSEALGGYGYTF. The whole variable domain, filled in from reference TRBV2 and TRBJ1-2, reads EPEVTQTPSHQVTQMGQEVILRCVPISNHLYFYWYRQILGQKVEFLVSFYNNEISEKSEIFDDQFSVERPDGSNFTLKIRSTKLEDSAMYFCTSSEALGGYGYTFGSGTRLTVV.

V is TRBV20-1 and J is TRBJ2-1; 9 bases align to TRBD2. The junction had 7 bases not matched to a gene; V was cut back by 5 bases and J by 8 bases. The CDR3 consists of 13 residues. Germline V gene lookup returns CDR1 DFQATT and CDR2 SNEGSKA (reference sequence). The CDR3 DNA reads TGCAGTGCTCTTGGCGGGGGGGCCTATGAGCAGTTCTTC. This encodes CSALGGGAYEQFF.

This chain uses TRBV12-1 with TRBJ1-2; TRBD1 is taken as the D call from the table, unchecked against the DNA. TRBV12-1 is termed a pseudogene. The CDR3 loop spans 13 amino acids. The CDR3 DNA reads as TGTGCCAGCAGCTTTGGGCAGGGGCATGGCTACACCTTC. It encodes CASSFGQGHGYTF.

J is TRBJ2-3 and V is TRBV5-1, with a weak D call TRBD2 (7 bases). V was trimmed by 4 bases and J by 4 bases, leaving 19 bases between them. The CDR3 contains 16 residues. CDR1 is SGHRS, CDR2 YFSETQ, per germline. This CDR3 reads CASSRGAGVKADTQYF. The DNA for the CDR3 is TGCGCCAGCAGCCGGGGGGCGGGAGTAAAGGCAGATACGCAGTATTTT.